The clone carrying this T cell receptor beta chain was seen a single time. Its antigen remains unidentified. V was clipped by 5 bases and J by 7 bases, with 17 bases between them. This CDR3 has 15 amino acids. Germline assignment: CDR1 LNHNV and CDR2 YYDKDF (reference sequence). The sample originates from a study of T cell repertoires in cytomegalovirus infection. At the level of the study: Alongside well-studied HLA-B-restricted CMV epitopes, recently identified HLA-C-restricted CMV epitopes were also used. It can be stated that public TCR beta signatures indicated CMV infection as well as a matching HLA type.

Via MiXCR, TCRdb re-called the reads, giving one row per CDR3 protein. The table has about 830,000 distinct CDR3 sequences, less than 35% seen once; the top ten hold over 10%. Whole-study results and caveats: CMV-specific HLA-C-restricted TCR beta clonotypes dominated the ex vivo response. Pooled public TCR beta family frequency picked out CMV carriers with the relevant HLA.

The chain uses TRBV15 and TRBJ1-4; weak D call: TRBD1 (6 bases). This receptor was identified in a human donor in good health (CMV status not recorded). Some clones in this sample may be carry-over from other donors' samples. Source: cultured CD8+ T cells from PBMCs, taken from culture after CMV antigen stimulation. CDR3 in DNA: TGTGCCACCAGCTTGATTCCAGGGGAGAGTGAAAAACTGTTTTTT. This codes for CATSLIPGESEKLFF. The full variable domain, rest sourced from reference TRBV15 and TRBJ1-4, is DAMVIQNPRYQVTQFGKPVTLSCSQTLNHNVMYWYQQKSSQAPKLLFHYYDKDFNNEADTPDNFQSRRPNTSFCFLDIRSPGLGDTAMYLCATSLIPGESEKLFFGSGTQLSVL.